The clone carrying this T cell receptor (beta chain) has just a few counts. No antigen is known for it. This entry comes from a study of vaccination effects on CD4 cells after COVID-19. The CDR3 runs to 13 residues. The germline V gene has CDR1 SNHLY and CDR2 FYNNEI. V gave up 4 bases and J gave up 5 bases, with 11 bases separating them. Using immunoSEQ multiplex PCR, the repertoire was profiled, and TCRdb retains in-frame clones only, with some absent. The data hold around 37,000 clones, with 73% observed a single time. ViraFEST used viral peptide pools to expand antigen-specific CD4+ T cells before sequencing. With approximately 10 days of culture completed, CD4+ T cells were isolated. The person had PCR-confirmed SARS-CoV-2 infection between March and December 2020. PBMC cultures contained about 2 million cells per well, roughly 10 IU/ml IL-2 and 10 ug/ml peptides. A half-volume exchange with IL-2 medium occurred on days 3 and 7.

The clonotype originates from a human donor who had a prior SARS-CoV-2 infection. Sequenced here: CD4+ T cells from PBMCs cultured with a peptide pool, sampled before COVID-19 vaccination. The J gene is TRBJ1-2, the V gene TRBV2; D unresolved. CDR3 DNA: TGTGCCAGCAGTGTTGACCGAGGGTATGGCTACACCTTC. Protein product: CASSVDRGYGYTF.